This T cell receptor beta chain stems from a study of early T cells in non-severe SARS-CoV-2 infection. Study-wide findings and caveats: VDJdb matching, biased toward anti-spike CD8 responses, missed private and CD4 specificities.

This clonotype was seen a handful of times. Its antigen is not identified. Unique molecular identifiers (one per individual cDNA molecule) were attached. MiXCR, run by TCRdb on the 5' RACE reads, gives a single entry per CDR3 protein. The sample has 40,000 to 55,000 distinct CDR3 sequences; less than 15% are singletons. This CDR3 is 15 amino acids long. The V segment lost 5 bases and the J segment 5 bases; nucleotides outside the gene matches: 12. Germline V gives CDR1 LNHDA, CDR2 SQIVND (reference sequence). V usage is TRBV19 and J usage is TRBJ2-7; 7 bases map to TRBD2. The TCR was taken from an adult who was a healthcare worker with PCR-confirmed SARS-CoV-2 infection or an uninfected control (not recorded which). Sequencing was performed on whole blood. CDR3 in DNA: TGTGCCAGTAGTCTATCTCGGGGGGACGACGACGAGCAGTACTTC. Translated: CASSLSRGDDDEQYF.